This TCR beta chain was found in a study of shared clonotypes between healthy human individuals. Some clones are missing from TCRdb's copy, which holds only in-frame ones; the method was immunoSEQ multiplex PCR. The repertoire consists of about half a million clones, with over 70% occurring once and the leading ten covering 12%. V was cut by 4 bases and J by 3 bases, with 16 bases left in between. CDR1 and CDR2 (germline): SGHAT, FQNNGV. This CDR3 contains 15 residues. This TCR derives from a middle-aged woman in good health. Some clones in this sample may be carry-over from other donors' samples. Sequenced sample: PBMCs. The chain is built from TRBV11-2 and TRBJ2-7, with TRBD2 as a possible D gene (6 bases). CDR3 nucleotides: TGTGCCAGCAGCTACCCCGGACGGACTAACTACGAGCAGTACTTC. This sequence encodes CASSYPGRTNYEQYF.